The clone carrying this TCR beta chain was detected only a few times. The antigen is unknown. The sample originates from a study of beta chain features in type 1 diabetes. Findings of the study overall: There was a moderate but significant shortening of TCRB CDR3s in all four CD4+ subsets of Type 1 diabetes patients.

cDNA synthesis used the whole RNA isolate, giving expressed TCRB sequences. Sequencing was performed with immunoSEQ multiplex PCR; in TCRdb, only in-frame clones are kept and a portion is missing. The sample consists of around 170,000 clones, approximately 10% of them appearing once. The CDR3 sequence is 14 residues long. Trimming cost V 4 bases and J 1 base, with 11 bases left between them. Germline V gives CDR1 SGHNT, CDR2 YYREEE (reference sequence). This sequence joins TRBV5-4 and TRBJ1-2; D not certain. The sequence was collected from a woman aged 25 to 39 with type 1 diabetes. The sequenced sample consisted of central memory CD4+ T cells from blood. CDR3 in DNA: TGTGCCAGCAGCGTGAGGCCCTTTAACTATGGCTACACCTTC. Translated: CASSVRPFNYGYTF.